This T cell receptor beta chain was documented in a study of blood T cell repertoires in COVID-19. Study-wide context: The samples span acute and convalescent COVID-19 from the United States, Italy and Spain.

Enrollment of patients from Seattle took place during active infection, with longitudinal follow-up. Germline CDR1 and CDR2: MGHDK and SYGVNS. V was cut by 8 bases and J by 8 bases, with 19 bases left in between. This CDR3 spans 15 amino acids. Some clones are missing from TCRdb's copy, which holds only in-frame ones; the method was immunoSEQ multiplex PCR. The sample lists about 210,000 clones; around four fifths were seen once. Sequencing used peripheral blood. The receptor was derived from a man in his fifties or sixties with COVID-19, enrolled during active disease. V gene TRBV25-1 combines with J gene TRBJ1-6; the D gene is possibly TRBD1 (5 bases). The DNA of the CDR3 is TGTGCCAGCGGGTCCGGGGGGTGGTTGGATTCACCCCTCCACTTT. This gives the protein CASGSGGWLDSPLHF.